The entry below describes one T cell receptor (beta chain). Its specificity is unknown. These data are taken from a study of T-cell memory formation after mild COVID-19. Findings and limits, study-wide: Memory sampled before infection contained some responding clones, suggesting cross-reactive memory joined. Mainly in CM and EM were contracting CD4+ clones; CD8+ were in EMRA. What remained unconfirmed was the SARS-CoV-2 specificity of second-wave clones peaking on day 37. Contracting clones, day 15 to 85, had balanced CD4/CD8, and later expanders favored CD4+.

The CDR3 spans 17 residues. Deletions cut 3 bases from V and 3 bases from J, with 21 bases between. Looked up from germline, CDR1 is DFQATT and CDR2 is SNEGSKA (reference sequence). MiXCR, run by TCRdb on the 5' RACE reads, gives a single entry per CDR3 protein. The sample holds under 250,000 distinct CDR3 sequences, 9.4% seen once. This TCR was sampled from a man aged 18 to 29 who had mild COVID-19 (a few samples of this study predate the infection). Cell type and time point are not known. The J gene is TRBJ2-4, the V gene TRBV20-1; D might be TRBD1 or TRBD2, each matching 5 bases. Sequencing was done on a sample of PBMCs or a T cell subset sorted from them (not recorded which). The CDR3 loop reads CSARAPGHPEGKNIQYF. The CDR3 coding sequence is TGCAGTGCTAGGGCCCCCGGACATCCCGAGGGCAAAAACATTCAGTACTTC.